Presented here are 24 T cell receptor beta chains from one specimen sequenced in a study of neurological immune-mediated disorders. TCRdb redid the calling of the 5' RACE reads with MiXCR, one entry per CDR3 protein. The repertoire consists of about 60,000 distinct CDR3 sequences, with 4% to 5.5% occurring once and the leading ten covering 2.5% to 3%. Source material: PBMCs. Receptor source: a man in his fifties with multiple sclerosis.

This clonotype was detected ten times or more. The chain links TRBV29-1 to TRBJ2-5; D is possibly TRBD1 (5 bases). This CDR3 is built from 14 residues. Trimming took off 3 bases at V and 5 bases at J, with 16 bases between the two ends. The V gene's germline CDR1 is SQVTM and CDR2 ANQGSEA. The CDR3 DNA reads TGCAGCGTTGATGTCCAGGGTCGATACGAGACCCAGTACTTC. Translated: CSVDVQGRYETQYF.

This clonotype appeared many times. The chain joins TRBV15 to TRBJ2-1; a possible D gene is TRBD1 (5 bases). Germline lookup yields CDR1 LNHNV and CDR2 YYDKDF (reference sequence). V lost 5 bases, J lost 9 bases, and 14 bases lay in between. The length of the CDR3 is 13 residues. For the CDR3, the DNA is TGTGCCACCAGCGCCCGGACATTGGCTGAGCAGTTCTTC. Protein product: CATSARTLAEQFF.

This clonotype was recorded many times. The genes are TRBV29-1 and TRBJ1-2; D not resolved. The ends were cut back, 8 bases at V and 6 bases at J, with 13 bases in the middle. Germline V CDR1 and CDR2: SQVTM, ANQGSEA. There are 11 residues in the CDR3. In DNA form, the CDR3 reads TGCAGCTTCTCCCGGGGAGATGGCTACACCTTC. This translates into CSFSRGDGYTF.

This clonotype has at least ten counts. J is TRBJ2-7 and V is TRBV5-1, with D possibly TRBD2 on 5 matching bases. Germline V gives CDR1 SGHRS, CDR2 YFSETQ. Between the trimmed V and J ends, which lost 0 bases and 5 bases, there was a span of 9 bases. The CDR3 is made up of 13 amino acids. As DNA, the CDR3 is TGCGCCAGCAGCTTGGGGACTCCCGACGAGCAGTACTTC. This gives the protein CASSLGTPDEQYF. The full variable domain, completed using reference TRBV5-1 and TRBJ2-7, is KAGVTQTPRYLIKTRGQQVTLSCSPISGHRSVSWYQQTPGQGLQFLFEYFSETQRNKGNFPGRFSGRQFSNSRSEMNVSTLELGDSALYLCASSLGTPDEQYFGPGTRLTVT.

This clonotype was picked up a small number of times. The chain is built from TRBV7-6 and TRBJ1-1, with a possible D match to TRBD1 (5 bases). V shed 3 bases and J shed 0 bases, with 17 bases lying between them. The germline CDR1 and CDR2 sequences are SGHVS and FNYEAQ. CDR3 length equals 17 residues. As DNA, the CDR3 is TGTGCCAGCAGCTTTACCCCGCCGGGACTCATGAACACTGAAGCTTTCTTT. Protein: CASSFTPPGLMNTEAFF. Using reference TRBV7-6 and TRBJ1-1 for the parts outside the CDR3, the full variable domain is GAGVSQSPRYKVTKRGQDVALRCDPISGHVSLYWYRQALGQGPEFLTYFNYEAQQDKSGLPNDRFSAERPEGSISTLTIQRTEQRDSAMYRCASSFTPPGLMNTEAFFGQGTRLTVV.

Remarks on this clonotype: Since a much larger clone is just one base distant, this may be a read error. CDR3 sequence (DNA): TGTGCCAACAGCCCGGGGGGGGTAGACTACGAGCAGTACTTC. It yields the protein CANSPGGVDYEQYF. The chain joins TRBV5-8 to TRBJ2-7; TRBD2 matches at 8 bases. Looked up from germline, CDR1 is SGHTS and CDR2 is YDEGEE. The CDR3 spans 14 residues.

This clonotype has a count of ten or more. The V call is TRBV12-3 or TRBV12-4, the J call TRBJ2-7; weak D call: TRBD1 (6 bases). The CDR3 length is 15 residues. The V and J ends lost 4 bases and 1 base respectively, with 14 bases between them. This CDR3 reads CASSSNAQGSYEQYF. In DNA, the CDR3 is TGTGCCAGCAGTTCAAACGCACAGGGATCCTACGAGCAGTACTTC.

At least ten counts were recorded for this clonotype. The chain recombines TRBV18 with TRBJ1-5; no clear D. Trimming pared 1 base from V and 4 bases from J, leaving 5 bases between. Per germline, CDR1 KGHSH and CDR2 LQKENI. The CDR3 has 13 residues. The CDR3 here is CASSPRRNQPQHF. In DNA, the CDR3 is TGTGCCAGCTCACCACGGAGGAATCAGCCCCAGCATTTT.

This chain connects TRBV5-1 to TRBJ1-5; D might be TRBD1 (6 bases). The CDR3 has 15 residues. Between the trimmed V and J ends, which lost 1 base and 4 bases, there was a span of 12 bases. CDR1 and CDR2 from the germline V gene are SGHRS and YFSETQ. CDR3 bases: TGCGCCAGCAGCTTGAGGGGGGGGCTGAATCAGCCCCAGCATTTT. Translating it yields CASSLRGGLNQPQHF.

This clonotype was counted ten times or more. The J gene is TRBJ2-5, the V gene TRBV10-3; a possible D gene is TRBD2 (5 bases). From germline, CDR1 is ENHRY and CDR2 SYGVKD. The CDR3 has 13 amino acids. V lost 4 bases and J lost 5, with 11 bases in between. CDR3 region: CAISGPGLETQYF. The DNA for the CDR3 is TGTGCCATCAGTGGTCCGGGGTTGGAGACCCAGTACTTC.

This clonotype was counted at least ten times. This CDR3 reads CASSLALGQRGTDTQYF. CDR3 in DNA: TGCGCCAGCAGCTTGGCCCTGGGACAGAGGGGGACAGATACGCAGTATTTT. V usage is TRBV5-1 and J usage is TRBJ2-3, with 7 positions matching TRBD1. The germline V gene has CDR1 SGHRS and CDR2 YFSETQ. Trimming cost V 0 bases and J 3 bases; bases outside gene matches: 10. This CDR3 contains 17 residues.

There are many counts of this clonotype. V usage is TRBV9 and J usage is TRBJ2-1, with 9 positions matching TRBD2. CDR1 and CDR2 from the germline V gene are SGDLS and YYNGEE. The CDR3 has 15 residues. V dropped 3 bases and J dropped 4; count of bases not matched to a gene: 5. The chain's CDR3 is CASSAQAGGYNEQFF. CDR3 sequence (DNA): TGTGCCAGCAGCGCCCAAGCGGGGGGATACAATGAGCAGTTCTTC.

The sample holds a few counts of this clonotype. J is TRBJ1-2 and V is TRBV10-3; 8 nucleotides match TRBD1. From germline, CDR1 is ENHRY and CDR2 SYGVKD. The CDR3 runs 13 residues. The junction had 9 bases not matched to a gene; V was cut back by 7 bases and J by 8 bases. The CDR3 here is CAITQDRAGGYTF. The CDR3 coding sequence is TGTGCCATCACCCAGGACAGGGCTGGCGGCTACACCTTC.

This clonotype has a count of ten or more. This sequence joins TRBV14 and TRBJ2-1; a possible D gene is TRBD2 (7 bases). V lost 1 base and J lost 16, with 17 bases in between. The CDR3 spans 13 residues. Germline assignment: CDR1 SGHDN and CDR2 FVKESK. DNA for the CDR3: TGTGCCAGCAGCCAAGTAGGGGGGGCACGTTGTTTCTTC. Translated, it gives CASSQVGGARCFF.

This clonotype was counted a few times. A much larger clone lies a single base off, so this may be a read error. J is TRBJ2-5 and V is TRBV6-1; no clear D. Germline CDR1 and CDR2: MNHNS and SASEGT. This CDR3 is 14 amino acids long. Between the trimmed V and J ends, which lost 5 bases and 3 bases, there was a span of 13 bases. CDR3: CASSRGKNKETQYF. As DNA, the CDR3 is TGTGCCAGCAGTCGAGGAAAGAACAAAGAGACCCAGTACTTC.

This clonotype was observed many times. The rearrangement uses TRBV7-2 and TRBJ2-2; D assignment may be TRBD1 or TRBD2 (5 bases each). This CDR3 is 15 amino acids long. Germline CDR1 is SGHTA and CDR2 is FQGNSA. Deletions cut 6 bases from V and 5 bases from J, with 16 bases between. Here the CDR3 DNA reads TGTGCCAGCAGAGACCGACTGGGGGAAACCGGGGAGCTGTTTTTT. As protein: CASRDRLGETGELFF.

The CDR3, as DNA: TGCAGTGCTATCCCCGGACCCGGGGAGCTGTTTTTT. Amino acids: CSAIPGPGELFF. The V call is TRBV20-1, the J call TRBJ2-2; D gene uncertain. Germline V gene data show CDR1 as DFQATT and CDR2 as SNEGSKA (reference sequence). V shed 4 bases and J shed 6 bases, with 9 bases lying between them. The CDR3 sequence is 12 residues long.

The chain couples TRBV4-1 to TRBJ1-1; a possible D gene is TRBD1 (6 bases). Trimming shortened V by 1 base and J by 5 bases, and 20 bases separated the two germline ends. Germline assignment: CDR1 MGHRA and CDR2 YSYEKL. CDR3 length: 17 residues. The CDR3 DNA reads TGCGCCAGCAGCCAAGGAGGTTCTAGGGGGAGGGGGACTGAAGCTTTCTTT. Encoded protein: CASSQGGSRGRGTEAFF.

In this sample, this clonotype turned up many times. The rearrangement links TRBV25-1 to TRBJ1-6; D ambiguous. V was pared by 4 bases and J by 9 bases, with 13 bases between. CDR3 size: 14 residues. Germline values: CDR1 MGHDK, CDR2 SYGVNS. The CDR3 is CASSAAGVGSPLHF. The CDR3 nucleotides are TGTGCCAGCAGTGCGGCGGGAGTAGGTTCACCCCTCCACTTT.

The gene calls are TRBV18 and TRBJ1-3, with unresolved D. This CDR3 region has 16 residues. Germline V gives CDR1 KGHSH, CDR2 LQKENI. Trimming removed 3 bases from V and 2 bases from J, with 14 bases in between. The CDR3 nucleotides are TGTGCCAGCTCACCCGCAGCGAGAGAGGCTGGAAACACCATATATTTT. Translating it yields CASSPAAREAGNTIYF.

This clonotype was seen at least ten times. The J gene is TRBJ2-1, the V gene TRBV5-1, with TRBD2 matching 11 bases. V lost 0 bases to trimming and J lost 5 bases; unmatched junction nucleotides: 7. The germline V gene encodes CDR1 SGHRS and CDR2 YFSETQ. The CDR3 length is 17 residues. The CDR3 protein is CASSLASGLAGNNEQFF. CDR3 in DNA: TGCGCCAGCAGCTTGGCTAGCGGACTAGCGGGTAACAATGAGCAGTTCTTC.

At least ten counts were recorded for this clonotype. The V call is TRBV27, the J call TRBJ1-1; 9 bases are shared with TRBD1. The CDR3 contains 15 residues. With 5 bases clipped from V and 3 bases from J, the junction kept 7 bases outside the gene matches. Germline values: CDR1 MNHEY, CDR2 SMNVEV (reference sequence). This chain's CDR3 is CASSRRDRDYTEAFF. The DNA of the CDR3 is TGTGCCAGCAGTCGCCGGGACAGGGACTACACTGAAGCTTTCTTT.

Comments on this clonotype: Just one base apart from a much larger clone, this may be a read error. The J gene is TRBJ2-3, the V gene TRBV27, with D tentatively TRBD2 (5 bases). This CDR3 comprises 15 residues. Trimming took 3 bases from V and 5 from J, leaving 15 bases between them. Germline V gene lookup returns CDR1 MNHEY and CDR2 SMNVEV (reference sequence). This CDR3 is CASSFVASRKDTQYF. The CDR3 DNA reads as TGTGCCAGCAGTTTTGTAGCTAGCAGGAAAGATACGCAGTATTTT.

Ten or more counts support this clonotype. The gene calls are TRBV25-1 and TRBJ1-1; possible D gene TRBD1, 6 bases. The V gene's germline CDR1 is MGHDK and CDR2 SYGVNS. This CDR3 has 15 amino acids. The V end was cut by 3 bases, the J end by 4 bases, with 15 bases between. The CDR3 spells CASSELDRSPTEAFF. The CDR3 nucleotides read TGTGCCAGCAGTGAGTTAGACAGGTCCCCCACTGAAGCTTTCTTT.